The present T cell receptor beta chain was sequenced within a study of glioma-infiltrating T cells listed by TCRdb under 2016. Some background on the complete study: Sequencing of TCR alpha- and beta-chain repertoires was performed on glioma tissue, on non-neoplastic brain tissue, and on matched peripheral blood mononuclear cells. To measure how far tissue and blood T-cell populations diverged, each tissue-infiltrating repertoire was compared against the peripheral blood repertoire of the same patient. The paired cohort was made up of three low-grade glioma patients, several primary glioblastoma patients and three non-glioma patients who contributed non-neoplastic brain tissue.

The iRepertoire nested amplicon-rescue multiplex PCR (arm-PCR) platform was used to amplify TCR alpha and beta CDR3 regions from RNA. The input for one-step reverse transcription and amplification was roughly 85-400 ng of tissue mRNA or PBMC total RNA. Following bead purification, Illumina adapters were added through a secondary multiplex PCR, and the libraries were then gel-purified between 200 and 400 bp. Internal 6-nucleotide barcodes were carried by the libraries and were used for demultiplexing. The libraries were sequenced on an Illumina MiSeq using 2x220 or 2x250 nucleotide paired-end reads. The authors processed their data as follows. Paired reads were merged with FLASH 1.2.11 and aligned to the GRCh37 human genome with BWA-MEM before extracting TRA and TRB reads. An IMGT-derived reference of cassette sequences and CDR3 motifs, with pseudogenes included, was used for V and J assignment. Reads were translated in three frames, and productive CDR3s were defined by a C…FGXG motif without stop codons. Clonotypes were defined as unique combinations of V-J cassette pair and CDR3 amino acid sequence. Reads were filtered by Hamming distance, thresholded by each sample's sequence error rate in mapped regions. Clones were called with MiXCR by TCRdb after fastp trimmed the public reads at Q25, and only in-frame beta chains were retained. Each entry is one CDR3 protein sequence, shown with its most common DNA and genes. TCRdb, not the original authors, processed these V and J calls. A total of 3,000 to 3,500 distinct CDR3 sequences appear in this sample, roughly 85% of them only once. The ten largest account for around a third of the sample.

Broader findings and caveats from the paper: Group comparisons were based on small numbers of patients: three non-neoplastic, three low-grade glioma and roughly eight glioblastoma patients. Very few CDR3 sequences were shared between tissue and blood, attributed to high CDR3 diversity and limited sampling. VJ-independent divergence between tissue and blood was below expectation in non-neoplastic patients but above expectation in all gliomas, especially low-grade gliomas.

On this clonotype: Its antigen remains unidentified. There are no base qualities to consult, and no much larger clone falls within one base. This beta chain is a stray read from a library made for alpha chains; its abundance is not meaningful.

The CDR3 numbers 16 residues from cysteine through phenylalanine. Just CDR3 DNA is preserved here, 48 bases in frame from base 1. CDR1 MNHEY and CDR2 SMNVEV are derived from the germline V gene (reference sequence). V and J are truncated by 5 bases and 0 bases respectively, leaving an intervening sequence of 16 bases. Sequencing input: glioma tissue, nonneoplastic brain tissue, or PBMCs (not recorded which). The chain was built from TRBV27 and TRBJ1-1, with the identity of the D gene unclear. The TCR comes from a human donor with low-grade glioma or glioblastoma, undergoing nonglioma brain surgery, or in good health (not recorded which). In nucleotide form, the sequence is TGTGCCAGCAGTCCTCTATCCCCTTCGATGAACACTGAAGCTTTCTTT. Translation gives CASSPLSPSMNTEAFF.